These T cell receptor beta chains were read from a single sample in a study of blood T cell repertoires in COVID-19. Assay: immunoSEQ multiplex PCR; the TCRdb copy retains only in-frame clones and omits some. The sample has roughly 230,000 clones, 85% to 90% seen once. The sequencing sample was made of peripheral blood. These receptors all come from a woman aged 40-49 years who had recovered from COVID-19. The CDR3 runs from the conserved cysteine through the conserved F or W.

TRBV4-3,CASSAVGQDWVGELFF
TRBV27,CASSGTVSNQPQHF
TRBV28,CASSLLQGGDTGELFF
TRBV20-1,CSASNQDSYEQYF
TRBV19,CASSLGGADTEAFF
TRBV6-5,CASSYSWGQGTETQYF
TRBV5-4,CASSLPGGGQETQYF
TRBV7-9,CASSYYMNTEAFF
TRBV2,CASSETGTGSYEQYF
TRBV27,CASTPHGGSHDNEQFF
TRBV7-7,CASSPGTSGLNNEQFF
TRBV19,CASSIDRNYGYTF
TRBV5-1,CASSPTYGGEADTQYF
TRBV11-3,CASSFGSGGGTGELFF
TRBV18,CASSPKGDEQFF
TRBV7-2,CASSLVARAAGPYNEQFF
TRBV7-2,CASSFTLAGEWFF
TRBV19,CASKSFEGALSSYNEQFF